This record looks at one T cell receptor (beta chain) sequence and its context. The data were taken from a study of T cell changes during pregnancy in multiple sclerosis. The ends were cut back, 3 bases at V and 4 bases at J, with 9 bases in the middle. CDR1 and CDR2 from the germline V gene are KGHSH and LQKENI. CDR3 size: 13 residues. The method was immunoSEQ multiplex PCR; TCRdb's version includes in-frame clones alone and lacks a portion of them. The sample has several thousand clones; 70% to 90% are singletons. This TCR came from a female donor in good health, enrolled as a control in a pregnancy study. Sequencing was performed on CD8+ T cells from peripheral blood mononuclear cells, taken in the first trimester of pregnancy. V and J are TRBV18 and TRBJ1-2; D unclear. Here the CDR3 DNA reads TGTGCCAGCTCACCGGGCCTGTTCTATGGCTACACCTTC. Translation gives CASSPGLFYGYTF.